This TCR beta chain was recorded in a study of shared clonotypes between healthy human individuals. General study results and limits: All-four-donor shared clonotypes had higher generation probabilities than non-shared clonotypes did.

Trimming cost V 1 base and J 2 bases, with 9 bases left between them. CDR1 and CDR2 (germline): SQVTM, ANQGSEA. CDR3 size: 13 residues. Cells designated naive CD8 were CD45RO-negative and were positively selected for CCR7, with terminally differentiated effector memory CD45RA+ cells excluded. Nashville, Tennessee was home to all donors, each a Caucasian adult. The assay was carried out at the deep level. This table comes from immunoSEQ multiplex PCR, and its TCRdb copy is limited to in-frame clones, with some not included. In the table there are approximately 1.9 million clones, roughly 93% of which are singletons. About this clone: What it binds is unknown.

The J gene is TRBJ2-7, the V gene TRBV29-1, with D unclear. Sequencing used naive CD8+ T cells from PBMCs. The receptor was isolated from a man between 18 and 29 years old in good health. Some clones in this sample may be carry-over from other donors' samples. CDR3 in DNA: TGCAGCGTTGAAGGGGGATTCCCCTACGAGCAGTACTTC. Translation: CSVEGGFPYEQYF.